This T cell receptor beta chain was recorded in a study of prognosis after radiotherapy for stage I lung cancer. A few counts support this clonotype. Germline V gene sequence: CDR1 SGHVS, CDR2 FNYEAQ. The CDR3 covers 16 residues. V was shortened by 2 bases and J by 6 bases, with 14 bases between the two germline ends. Genomic DNA served as the source from which two-round multiplex PCR generated TCR beta CDR3 amplicons. The first round of PCR was done with primers that matched each TRBV and TRBJ gene. One entry per CDR3 protein, called by TCRdb with MiXCR from the multiplex PCR reads. This table has about 35,000 distinct CDR3 sequences, around 30% appearing once.

Specimen: PBMCs, collected before or after stereotactic body radiation therapy (not recorded which). The source of this sequence is a donor aged 50 or older with non-small cell lung cancer. The rearrangement joins TRBV7-6 to TRBJ1-6, with D hard to call. The DNA for the CDR3 is TGTGCCAGCAGCTTAAGGCAGGCAGGCCTTAATTCACCCCTCCACTTT. This gives the protein CASSLRQAGLNSPLHF.